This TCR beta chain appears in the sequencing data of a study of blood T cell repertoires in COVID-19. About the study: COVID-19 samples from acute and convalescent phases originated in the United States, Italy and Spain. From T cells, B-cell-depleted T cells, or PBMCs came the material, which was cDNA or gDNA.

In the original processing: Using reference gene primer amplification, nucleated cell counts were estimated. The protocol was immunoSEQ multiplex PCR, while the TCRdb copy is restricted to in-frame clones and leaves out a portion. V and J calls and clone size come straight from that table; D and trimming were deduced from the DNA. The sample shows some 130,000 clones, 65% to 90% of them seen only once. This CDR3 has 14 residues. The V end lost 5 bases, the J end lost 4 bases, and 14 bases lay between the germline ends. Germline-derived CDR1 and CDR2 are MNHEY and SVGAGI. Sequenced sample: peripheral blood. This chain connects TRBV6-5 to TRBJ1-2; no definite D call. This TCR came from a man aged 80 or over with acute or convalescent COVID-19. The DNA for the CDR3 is TGTGCCAGCAGTCGGGATTCGCCTAGCTATGGCTACACCTTC. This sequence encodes CASSRDSPSYGYTF.